This paragraph covers one T cell receptor beta chain sequence. Its antigen remains unidentified. These data belong to a study of chemoradiotherapy in HPV16-positive cancers. Germline V gene lookup returns CDR1 SGHTA and CDR2 FQGTGA. The CDR3 contains 14 residues. V dropped 5 bases and J dropped 8 bases, with 16 bases sitting between them. Over chemoradiotherapy, repertoires were sampled more than once. Sequencing was performed with immunoSEQ multiplex PCR; in TCRdb, only in-frame clones are kept and a portion is missing. The data contain over a thousand clones, approximately 74% of them singletons. Overall study findings and caveats: HPV-specific T cells were functionally defined from only a couple of HPV16-positive patients. In HPV16-positive patients, HPV-responsive T-cell expansion tracked better recurrence-free survival. Candidate HPV-specific clones and E7-related TCR motifs grew in tumor during treatment.

Sequencing was performed on tumor tissue, taken from a patient who underwent chemoradiotherapy. This clonotype was obtained from a human donor with HPV-associated anogenital cancer. The rearrangement joins TRBV7-3 to TRBJ2-1; D ambiguous. Here the CDR3 DNA reads TGTGCCAGCAGCCCCGGGCCGGGTGGGGATGAGCAGTTCTTC. The encoded protein is CASSPGPGGDEQFF.